One sample yielded the 7 T cell receptor beta chains listed below, sequenced in a study of cytotoxic CD8 clonotypes in ibrutinib-treated CLL. The protocol was immunoSEQ multiplex PCR, while the TCRdb copy is restricted to in-frame clones and leaves out a portion. The sample yields some 170,000 clones, approximately 91% seen once. Sequenced material: PBMCs, taken at disease progression, from a patient treated with ibrutinib. These receptors were taken from a human donor with chronic lymphocytic leukemia.

This clone came up once. The chain carries TRBV11-2 and TRBJ2-7, with 7 nucleotides matching TRBD1. Trimming cost V 7 bases and J 3 bases; bases outside gene matches: 9. The CDR3 is made up of 14 amino acids. CDR1 and CDR2 from the germline V gene are SGHAT and FQNNGV. CDR3 loop: CASNYRDSIYEQYF. The CDR3 coding sequence is TGTGCCAGCAACTACCGGGACAGCATCTACGAGCAGTACTTC.

The chain is built from TRBV18 and TRBJ2-1; TRBD2 agrees at 7 bases. Germline V gives CDR1 KGHSH, CDR2 LQKENI. This CDR3 is built from 14 residues. The ends lost 5 bases at V and 9 bases at J; junction bases unmatched: 10. The CDR3: CASSEMREWGEQFF. In DNA form, the CDR3 reads TGTGCCAGCTCAGAGATGCGGGAGTGGGGTGAGCAGTTCTTC.

The chain couples TRBV6-1 to TRBJ1-5; the D is unclear. V was clipped by 3 bases and J by 0 bases, with 15 bases between them. Germline V gene sequence: CDR1 MNHNS, CDR2 SASEGT. The CDR3 totals 17 residues. The CDR3 sequence is CASSDIRQFFSNQPQHF. The CDR3 DNA follows: TGTGCCAGCAGTGACATTCGGCAGTTCTTTAGCAATCAGCCCCAGCATTTT.

The rearrangement uses TRBV5-1 and TRBJ2-5; D remains unclear. The germline V gene encodes CDR1 SGHRS and CDR2 YFSETQ. The CDR3 runs 15 residues. V was cut by 1 base and J by 7 bases, with 17 bases left in between. The CDR3 sequence is CASSLTIGLEGTQYF. The CDR3 bases are TGCGCCAGCAGCTTGACAATCGGGCTAGAAGGGACCCAGTACTTC.

DNA for the CDR3: TGTGCCAGCAGCTCGCTCTTACAGGGCTCATACTACGAGCAGTACTTC. This gives the protein CASSSLLQGSYYEQYF. The chain has TRBV7-9 and TRBJ2-7; D may be TRBD1 (6 bases). Germline-derived CDR1 and CDR2 are SEHNR and FQNEAQ (reference sequence). V shed 4 bases and J shed 3 bases, with 19 bases lying between them. CDR3 length equals 16 residues.

This chain joins TRBV19 and TRBJ2-2; no clear D gene. Germline CDR1 and CDR2: LNHDA and SQIVND (reference sequence). V lost 11 bases to trimming and J lost 1 base, with 14 bases between them. The CDR3 is 14 amino acids. The CDR3 protein is CAGSNRQNTGELFF. CDR3 coding DNA: TGTGCCGGCAGTAATCGACAGAACACCGGGGAGCTGTTTTTT.

The rearrangement links TRBV4-1 to TRBJ2-2; maybe TRBD1 (5 bases). This CDR3 comprises 16 residues. The V end was cut by 4 bases, the J end by 5 bases, with 17 bases between. The germline gives CDR1 MGHRA, CDR2 YSYEKL. CDR3: CASSPPQGSLTGELFF. The CDR3 bases are TGCGCCAGCAGCCCCCCTCAGGGCAGCCTGACCGGGGAGCTGTTTTTT.